A single sample gave rise to the 8 T cell receptor beta chains below, sequenced in a study of T cells in localized non-small cell lung cancer. TCRdb's table, derived via immunoSEQ multiplex PCR, lists solely in-frame clones and lacks some. The sample has more than 9,000 clones, under 55% seen once; the top ten hold over 3.5%. Source: lymph node tissue, taken before any cancer treatment. These receptors were obtained from a woman aged 35-70 years with stage I lung adenocarcinoma.

This clone is deemed medium-sized. The chain's CDR3 is CASRSVRAGYEQYF. CDR3 DNA sequence: TGTGCCAGCAGGTCCGTTCGAGCTGGATACGAGCAGTACTTC. The chain carries TRBV6-8 and TRBJ2-7; D unclear. Germline loops: CDR1 MNHGY, CDR2 SAAAGT. The CDR3 spans 14 residues. Trimming left V 6 bases short and J 4 bases short, with 16 bases between.

This chain links TRBV29-1 with TRBJ2-2; D is perhaps TRBD1 (5 bases). CDR1 SQVTM and CDR2 ANQGSEA come from the germline V gene. The CDR3 is 13 residues long. The CDR3 DNA is TGCACTGGCCAGGGCCACTCATCCGGGGAGCTGTTTTTT. Amino acid sequence: CTGQGHSSGELFF.

This clone was recorded a few times. The chain employs TRBV7-2 and TRBJ1-6; 8 bases match TRBD1. The CDR3 consists of 14 residues. The trim removed 5 bases at V and 10 bases at J, leaving 7 bases unmatched. The germline V gene has CDR1 SGHTA and CDR2 FQGNSA. CDR3 coding DNA: TGTGCCAGCAGCACTGACAGGGGCTTCTCACCCCTCCACTTT. This codes for CASSTDRGFSPLHF.

This chain joins TRBV11-3 and TRBJ2-1; 12 bases fit TRBD1. The CDR3 sequence is 14 residues long. After removal of 5 bases from V and 6 bases from J, the junction contained 2 bases not matched to a gene. Germline V gene sequence: CDR1 SGHNT, CDR2 YENEEA. In DNA form, the CDR3 reads TGTGCCAGCAGCCGGGACAGGGGGCTCAATGAGCAGTTCTTC. This sequence encodes CASSRDRGLNEQFF. Drawing the rest from reference TRBV11-3 and TRBJ2-1, the complete variable domain is EAGVVQSPRYKIIEKKQPVAFWCNPISGHNTLYWYLQNLGQGPELLIRYENEEAVDDSQLPKDRFSAERLKGVDSTLKIQPAELGDSAVYLCASSRDRGLNEQFFGPGTRLTVL.

The J gene is TRBJ2-1, the V gene TRBV15; D tentatively fits TRBD1 or TRBD2 (5 bases each). Germline V gives CDR1 LNHNV, CDR2 YYDKDF (reference sequence). V was pared by 5 bases and J by 7 bases, with 18 bases between. The CDR3 length is 15 residues. The CDR3 protein is CATSLPTGTGNEQFF. In nucleotides, the CDR3 is TGTGCCACCAGCTTGCCGACCGGGACGGGAAATGAGCAGTTCTTC.

V and J are TRBV19 and TRBJ1-5; TRBD1 matches 7 bases. Germline trimming cut 5 bases from V and 0 bases from J; bases unmatched to any gene: 4. The CDR3 sequence is 15 residues long. Germline V gene sequence: CDR1 LNHDA, CDR2 SQIVND (reference sequence). The CDR3 nucleotides are TGTGCCAGTAGTGCAGGGGACAGTAGCAATCAGCCCCAGCATTTT. Its protein product is CASSAGDSSNQPQHF.

Here the CDR3 reads CASSVVASGDTQYF. CDR3 nucleotides: TGTGCCAGCAGCGTAGTCGCCTCCGGGGATACGCAGTATTTT. This sequence joins TRBV9 and TRBJ2-3, with D unresolved. The CDR3 length is 14 residues. The V gene's germline CDR1 is SGDLS and CDR2 YYNGEE. Trimming left V 0 bases short and J 6 bases short, with 11 bases between.

The V gene is TRBV25-1, the J gene TRBJ1-1, with D perhaps matching TRBD1 (5 bases). The CDR3 length is 12 residues. Per germline, CDR1 MGHDK and CDR2 SYGVNS. With 2 bases removed from V and 6 bases from J, the gap between germline ends came to 7 bases. The DNA for the CDR3 is TGTGCCAGCAGTGAACAGGGTGCTGAAGCTTTCTTT. This codes for CASSEQGAEAFF.